Each of the 29 T cell receptor beta chains below was sequenced from the same sample in a study of regulatory T cells in long-lasting Graves disease. Arm-PCR of CDR3 regions and iRepertoire HTBI primers were the basis on which TCR beta libraries were built. TCRdb re-called the multiplex PCR reads with MiXCR, one entry per CDR3 protein. The sample holds about 440,000 distinct CDR3 sequences, about 16% seen once. Time point of the sample: newly diagnosed GD, antithyroid drugs for less than 3 months. With RNA extracted from PBMCs as input, the TCR library was made. Separately, the same data were catalogued under a study of T cells in Graves' hyperthyroidism and ophthalmopathy.

This sample comprised peripheral blood mononuclear cells (PBMCs), obtained at new diagnosis, from a patient treated with antithyroid drugs. Receptors originate from a woman between 25 and 40 years old with Graves disease.

There are a few counts of this clonotype. V is TRBV5-1 and J is TRBJ1-2; D is uncertain. This CDR3 spans 13 amino acids. Germline V CDR1 and CDR2: SGHRS, YFSETQ. V gave up 0 bases and J gave up 5 bases, with 8 bases separating them. The DNA for the CDR3 is TGCGCCAGCAGCTTGGCCAGGAGGTATGGCTACACCTTC. Translation: CASSLARRYGYTF.

In its sample, this clonotype was seen many times. The chain links TRBV7-2 to TRBJ1-5; no clear D. CDR3 length equals 15 residues. Germline CDR1 reads SGHTA; CDR2 reads FQGNSA. Trimming stripped 1 base from V and 1 base from J, with 8 bases between. CDR3 bases: TGTGCCAGCAGCTTAGTAGCGCAGAGCAATCAGCCCCAGCATTTT. It codes for CASSLVAQSNQPQHF. Using reference TRBV7-2 and TRBJ1-5 for the parts outside the CDR3, the full variable domain is GAGVSQSPSNKVTEKGKDVELRCDPISGHTALYWYRQSLGQGLEFLIYFQGNSAPDKSGLPSDRFSAERTGGSVSTLTIQRTQQEDSAVYLCASSLVAQSNQPQHFGDGTRLSIL.

The chain employs TRBV20-1 and TRBJ1-2, with TRBD1 as a possible D gene (6 bases). The ends were cut back, 0 bases at V and 4 bases at J, with 12 bases in the middle. The CDR3 covers 14 residues. Per the germline V gene, CDR1 is DFQATT and CDR2 is SNEGSKA (reference sequence). The CDR3, as DNA: TGCAGTGCTAGAGAGGCTCAGGGGCCCTATGGCTACACCTTC. Protein sequence: CSAREAQGPYGYTF.

CDR3 sequence reads: CASSLVGGQAYEQYF. In DNA, the CDR3 is TGTGCCAGCAGCTTAGTGGGGGGACAGGCCTACGAGCAGTACTTC. This rearrangement joins TRBV7-3 to TRBJ2-7; 8 bases align to TRBD1. Germline values: CDR1 SGHTA, CDR2 FQGTGA. The ends lost 2 bases at V and 2 bases at J; junction bases unmatched: 5. The CDR3 length is 15 residues.

This clonotype was recorded a few times. This chain connects TRBV28 to TRBJ1-2; TRBD1 agrees at 8 bases. Germline V gene sequence: CDR1 MDHEN, CDR2 SYDVKM. V was pared by 6 bases and J by 3 bases, with 6 bases of the junction left unmatched. The CDR3 totals 14 residues. CDR3 amino acids: CASSHRGAYYGYTF. The CDR3 bases are TGTGCCAGCAGCCACAGGGGGGCTTACTATGGCTACACCTTC.

The table lists this clonotype with a few counts. DNA of the CDR3: TGTGCCACCAGCATCCTGTTCACAGATACGCAGTATTTT. This sequence encodes CATSILFTDTQYF. The chain joins TRBV15 to TRBJ2-3; D gene uncertain. Trimming stripped 4 bases from V and 2 bases from J, with 7 bases between. The CDR3 totals 13 residues. The germline V gene has CDR1 LNHNV and CDR2 YYDKDF (reference sequence).

The chain combines TRBV7-2 with TRBJ2-5, with 11 bases aligning to TRBD2. V was clipped by 3 bases and J by 2 bases; unmatched bases: 5. This CDR3 spans 16 amino acids. Germline V gene sequence: CDR1 SGHTA, CDR2 FQGNSA. The CDR3 is CASSFTLAGGQETQYF. CDR3 coding DNA: TGTGCCAGCAGCTTTACATTAGCGGGAGGGCAAGAGACCCAGTACTTC.

This clonotype has at least ten counts. V is TRBV28 and J is TRBJ2-7, with TRBD2 matching 11 bases. The CDR3 is made up of 15 amino acids. V trimming: 6 bases; J trimming: 4 bases; junction bases outside the gene matches: 8. CDR1 MDHEN and CDR2 SYDVKM come from the germline V gene. CDR3 nucleotides: TGTGCCAGCAGACCAACTAGCGGGAGCCAGTACGAGCAGTACTTC. It yields the protein CASRPTSGSQYEQYF.

The chain recombines TRBV6-1 with TRBJ2-7; D possibly matches TRBD1 or TRBD2 (5 bases each). CDR1 is MNHNS and CDR2 is SASEGT in the germline V gene. The CDR3 consists of 14 residues. V was cut by 6 bases and J by 4 bases, with 16 bases left in between. CDR3 sequence reads: CASSSLLGTYEQYF. CDR3 nucleotides: TGTGCCAGCAGCTCACTTCTCGGGACGTACGAGCAGTACTTC.

This clonotype was observed many times. V gene TRBV20-1 combines with J gene TRBJ1-2; maybe TRBD1 (6 bases). The CDR3 sequence is 15 residues long. V shed 7 bases and J shed 1 base, with 19 bases lying between them. Germline values: CDR1 DFQATT, CDR2 SNEGSKA (reference sequence). In DNA form, the CDR3 reads TGCAGTGGCAGGCAGGGGCGGGAGATTAACTATGGCTACACCTTC. Amino acids: CSGRQGREINYGYTF.

This clonotype was seen many times. The chain couples TRBV20-1 to TRBJ2-7; D is ambiguous. CDR1 and CDR2 (germline): DFQATT, SNEGSKA (reference sequence). V dropped 5 bases and J dropped 5 bases, with 19 bases sitting between them. The CDR3 loop spans 14 amino acids. The CDR3 protein is CSAPWTALGNEQYF. CDR3 bases: TGCAGTGCTCCTTGGACGGCCCTAGGGAACGAGCAGTACTTC.

There are many counts of this clonotype. The V call is TRBV30, the J call TRBJ2-7; D unclear. The CDR3 has 11 amino acids. V was shortened by 0 bases and J by 9 bases, with 9 bases between the two germline ends. Germline CDR1 reads GTSNPN; CDR2 reads SVGIG (reference sequence). Here the CDR3 DNA reads TGTGCCTGGAGTGTACCTAGTATGCAGTACTTC. This translates into CAWSVPSMQYF.

There are many counts of this clonotype. The CDR3, as DNA: TGTGCCAGCAGCTTGAGGACCCTCCAGGGTGAAGCTTTCTTT. Its protein product is CASSLRTLQGEAFF. The rearrangement uses TRBV11-2 and TRBJ1-1, with a weak D call TRBD1 (5 bases). V was cut by 3 bases and J by 7 bases, with 15 bases left in between. Germline CDR1 reads SGHAT; CDR2 reads FQNNGV. The CDR3 spans 14 residues.

The chain couples TRBV6-1 to TRBJ1-2; no clear D gene. CDR3 length: 14 residues. Germline loops: CDR1 MNHNS, CDR2 SASEGT. Trimming removed 9 bases at V and 4 bases at J, with 18 bases between. The CDR3 DNA is TGTGCCAGTAACCCGCAGGCGGCCTCCTATGGCTACACCTTC. Translated, it gives CASNPQAASYGYTF.

The chain has TRBV5-4 and TRBJ2-5; no clear D gene. The CDR3 covers 14 residues. CDR1 is SGHNT, CDR2 YYREEE, per germline (reference sequence). Trimming shortened V by 0 bases and J by 2 bases, and 8 bases separated the two germline ends. The CDR3 bases are TGTGCCAGCAGCTTGGAGGGCTTTCAAGAGACCCAGTACTTC. The encoded protein is CASSLEGFQETQYF.

This clonotype was counted ten times or more. The chain combines TRBV28 with TRBJ1-4; 8 positions agree with TRBD1. The junction had 8 bases not matched to a gene; V was cut back by 4 bases and J by 7 bases. The CDR3 has 15 amino acids. Germline V gene lookup returns CDR1 MDHEN and CDR2 SYDVKM. The CDR3 DNA is TGTGCCAGCAGTTGGGGCGACGGACAGGGTGAAAAACTGTTTTTT. Amino acid sequence: CASSWGDGQGEKLFF. The variable domain in full, with the rest retrieved from reference TRBV28 and TRBJ1-4, is DVKVTQSSRYLVKRTGEKVFLECVQDMDHENMFWYRQDPGLGLRLIYFSYDVKMKEKGDIPEGYSVSREKKERFSLILESASTNQTSMYLCASSWGDGQGEKLFFGSGTQLSVL.

The sample holds many counts of this clonotype. The chain combines TRBV2 with TRBJ2-3; 8 bases map to TRBD2. The V and J ends lost 5 bases and 5 bases, in that order; junction bases with no gene match: 6. The V gene's germline CDR1 is SNHLY and CDR2 FYNNEI. The CDR3 runs 14 residues. The CDR3: CASSPSGSLDTQYF. CDR3 nucleotide sequence: TGTGCCAGCAGTCCTAGCGGGTCCTTAGATACGCAGTATTTT.

This chain joins TRBV6-5 and TRBJ2-7; TRBD2 matches at 8 bases. CDR3 length: 15 amino acids. The V gene end was trimmed by 0 bases and the J gene end by 3 bases; junction bases not matched to a gene: 4. Germline CDR1 reads MNHEY; CDR2 reads SVGAGI. CDR3 loop: CASSYSTGTSYEQYF. The CDR3 DNA is TGTGCCAGCAGTTACTCAACCGGGACTAGCTACGAGCAGTACTTC.

CDR3 DNA: TGTGCCAGCAGCCAAGATTTCTCGTCCGGAGGCGCAGATACGCAGTATTTT. It is translated as CASSQDFSSGGADTQYF. V gene TRBV4-2 combines with J gene TRBJ2-3; weak D call: TRBD2 (5 bases). The germline gives CDR1 LGHNA, CDR2 YNFKEQ. The CDR3 is 17 residues long. Trimming pared 0 bases from V and 4 bases from J, leaving 17 bases between.

This clonotype was recorded a few times. The chain links TRBV7-2 to TRBJ2-7; 12 bases are a match to TRBD2. Germline V gene data show CDR1 as SGHTA and CDR2 as FQGNSA. The CDR3 extends over 15 amino acids. J was trimmed by 5 bases and V by 5 bases; bases with no gene match: 7. As DNA, the CDR3 is TGTGCCAGCAGCCATACTAGCGGGAGGTCCGACGAGCAGTACTTC. It yields the protein CASSHTSGRSDEQYF.

The J gene is TRBJ2-1, the V gene TRBV27; 8 bases line up with TRBD1. The germline gives CDR1 MNHEY, CDR2 SMNVEV (reference sequence). J gave up 0 bases and V 4 bases, and 2 bases lay outside the gene matches. The length of the CDR3 is 15 residues. The CDR3 nucleotides read TGTGCCAGCAGTTCAACAGGGGGCTCCTACAATGAGCAGTTCTTC. It encodes CASSSTGGSYNEQFF.

There are many counts of this clonotype. One junction end disagrees with the germline gene, perhaps due to a read error. V is TRBV6-2 or TRBV6-3 and J is TRBJ1-5; D is undetermined. The CDR3 sequence is 12 residues long. Germline values: CDR1 MNHEY, CDR2 SVGEGT. The CDR3 nucleotides read TGTGCCAGCAGTGAACAGTATCAACCCCAGCATTTT. Translation: CASSEQYQPQHF.

This clonotype was counted ten times or more. The chain recombines TRBV6-1 with TRBJ2-5, with D unclear. In germline, CDR1 is MNHNS, CDR2 SASEGT. This CDR3 is 13 amino acids long. V shed 5 bases and J shed 1 base, with 8 bases lying between them. This CDR3 reads CASSPAAQETQYF. The DNA for the CDR3 is TGTGCCAGCAGTCCGGCGGCCCAAGAGACCCAGTACTTC.

This clonotype was counted ten times or more. This sequence joins TRBV28 and TRBJ2-1, with D possibly matching TRBD2 (5 bases). Per the germline V gene, CDR1 is MDHEN and CDR2 is SYDVKM. V was pared by 6 bases and J by 4 bases, with 13 bases between. CDR3 length equals 14 residues. CDR3 in DNA: TGTGCCAGCAGCAGCTCGGCGGGTTACAATGAGCAGTTCTTC. Translating it yields CASSSSAGYNEQFF.

The V and J genes are TRBV6-1 and TRBJ2-1, with 15 bases matching TRBD2. CDR3 length equals 15 residues. V dropped 3 bases and J dropped 7; count of bases not matched to a gene: 1. Looked up from germline, CDR1 is MNHNS and CDR2 is SASEGT. DNA for the CDR3: TGTGCCAGCAGTGATGGGACTAGCGGGAGGAATGAGCAGTTCTTC. Residues: CASSDGTSGRNEQFF.

The V call is TRBV20-1, the J call TRBJ2-4; D is perhaps TRBD1 or TRBD2 (6 bases each). This CDR3 has 16 amino acids. CDR1 DFQATT and CDR2 SNEGSKA come from the germline V gene (reference sequence). The V and J ends lost 0 bases and 0 bases respectively, with 12 bases between them. The CDR3 region is CSARERGAQAKNIQYF. The CDR3 DNA reads TGCAGTGCTAGAGAAAGGGGGGCACAAGCCAAAAACATTCAGTACTTC.

The chain uses TRBV10-1 and TRBJ2-7; D assignment may be TRBD1 or TRBD2 (5 bases each). Deletions cut 0 bases from V and 6 bases from J, with 12 bases between. The CDR3 totals 14 residues. Germline V gene lookup returns CDR1 WNHNN and CDR2 SYGVQD (reference sequence). The DNA for the CDR3 is TGCGCCAGCAGTGAGTCGGGGCCGAGGGGCGAGCAGTACTTC. This sequence encodes CASSESGPRGEQYF.

The chain carries TRBV20-1 and TRBJ1-6, with D perhaps matching TRBD1 (5 bases). CDR3 length equals 17 residues. Trimming removed 2 bases from V and 7 bases from J, with 21 bases in between. The germline V gene has CDR1 DFQATT and CDR2 SNEGSKA (reference sequence). CDR3 DNA sequence: TGCAGTGCTAGAATGATGTCGGCAGGGCTTAGAAATTCACCCCTCCACTTT. Protein: CSARMMSAGLRNSPLHF.

This clonotype was seen a handful of times. The chain has TRBV5-1 and TRBJ2-5, with 15 bases fitting TRBD2. Germline CDR1 is SGHRS and CDR2 is YFSETQ. The CDR3 loop spans 15 amino acids. The V segment lost 3 bases and the J segment 5 bases; nucleotides outside the gene matches: 2. The CDR3 here is CASSSGTSGRETQYF. CDR3 sequence (DNA): TGCGCCAGCAGCTCCGGGACTAGCGGGAGGGAGACCCAGTACTTC.